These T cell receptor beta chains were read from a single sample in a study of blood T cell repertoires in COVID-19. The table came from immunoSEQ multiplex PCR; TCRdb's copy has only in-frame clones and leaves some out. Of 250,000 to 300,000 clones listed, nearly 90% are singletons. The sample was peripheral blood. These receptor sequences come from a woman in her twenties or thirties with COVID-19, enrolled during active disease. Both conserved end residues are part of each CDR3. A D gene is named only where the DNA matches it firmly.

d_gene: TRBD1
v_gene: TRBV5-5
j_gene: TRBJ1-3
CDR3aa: CASSLGQGGRNTIYF

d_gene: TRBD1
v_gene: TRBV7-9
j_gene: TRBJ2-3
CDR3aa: CASTSDRGSTDTQYF

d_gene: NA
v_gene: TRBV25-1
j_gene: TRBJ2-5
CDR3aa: CASSRGGKETQYF

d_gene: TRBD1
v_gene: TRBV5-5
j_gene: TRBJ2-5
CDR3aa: CASSIWTGIETQYF

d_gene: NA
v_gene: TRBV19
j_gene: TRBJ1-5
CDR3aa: CASSIDGGEGNQPQHF

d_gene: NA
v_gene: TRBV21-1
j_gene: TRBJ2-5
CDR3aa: CASSKKSGGVSLQETQYF

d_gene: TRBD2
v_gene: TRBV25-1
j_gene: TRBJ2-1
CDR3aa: CASTWTSGNNEQFF

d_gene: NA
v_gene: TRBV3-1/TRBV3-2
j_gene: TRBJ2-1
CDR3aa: CASSQVVGGPYEQFF

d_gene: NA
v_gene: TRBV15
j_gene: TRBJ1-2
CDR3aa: CATSRDRWAGESTF

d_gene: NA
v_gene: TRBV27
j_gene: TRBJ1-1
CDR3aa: CASSPRLGQSEAFF

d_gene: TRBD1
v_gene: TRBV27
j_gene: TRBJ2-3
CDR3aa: CASSHRGATDTQYF

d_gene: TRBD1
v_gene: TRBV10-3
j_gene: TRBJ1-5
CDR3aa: CAIMGQLNQPQHF

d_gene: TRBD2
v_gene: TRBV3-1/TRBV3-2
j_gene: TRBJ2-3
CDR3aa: CASSQGTSDRQYF

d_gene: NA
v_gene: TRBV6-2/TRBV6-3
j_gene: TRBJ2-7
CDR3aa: CASSIPGRASYEQYF

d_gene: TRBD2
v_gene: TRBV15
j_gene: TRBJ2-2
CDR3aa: CATSRDTRGGTGELFF

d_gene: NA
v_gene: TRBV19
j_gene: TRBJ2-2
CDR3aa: CASTLSRQGKGTGELFF

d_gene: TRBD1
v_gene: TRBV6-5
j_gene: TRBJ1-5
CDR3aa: CASSLQGASGQPQHF

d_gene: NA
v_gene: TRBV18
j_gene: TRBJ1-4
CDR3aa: CASSPQTNEKLFF

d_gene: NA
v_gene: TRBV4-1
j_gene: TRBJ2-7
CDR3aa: CASSHRLLGYEQYF

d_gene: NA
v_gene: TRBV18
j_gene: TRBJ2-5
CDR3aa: CASSPTRQETQYF

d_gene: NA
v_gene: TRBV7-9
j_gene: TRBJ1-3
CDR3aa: CATAGSSGNTIYF

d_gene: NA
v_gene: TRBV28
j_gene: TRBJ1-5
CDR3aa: CASSLNRVTRGGNQPQHF

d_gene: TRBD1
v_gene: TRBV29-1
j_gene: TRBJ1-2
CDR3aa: CSFWTGEDYGYTF

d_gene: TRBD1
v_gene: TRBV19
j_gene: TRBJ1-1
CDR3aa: CASSTGQLLRNTEAFF

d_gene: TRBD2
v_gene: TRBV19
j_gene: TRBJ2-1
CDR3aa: CASSVTSGGYNEQFF

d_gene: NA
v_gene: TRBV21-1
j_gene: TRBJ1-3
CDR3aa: CASSNGVSGNTIYF

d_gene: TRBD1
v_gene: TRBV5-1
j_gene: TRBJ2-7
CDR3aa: CASSLVGQGWEQYF

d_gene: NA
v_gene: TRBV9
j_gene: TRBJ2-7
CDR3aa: CASSVAGASDEQYF

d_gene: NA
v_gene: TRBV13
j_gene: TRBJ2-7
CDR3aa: CASSLGGLAVTYEQYF

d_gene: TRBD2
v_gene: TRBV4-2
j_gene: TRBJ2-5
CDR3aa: CASSQAVGLAGRETQYF

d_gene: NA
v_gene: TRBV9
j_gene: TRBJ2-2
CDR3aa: CASSFGQTGELFF